In its sample, the clone carrying this T cell receptor beta chain was seen once. This specimen belongs to a study of blood T cell repertoires in COVID-19. The overall study: Italy, Spain and the United States were the sources of the convalescent and acute COVID-19 samples. Sources were T cells, B-cell-depleted T cells, or PBMCs; the material itself was cDNA or gDNA.

CDR3 length equals 16 residues. The germline V gene has CDR1 SGHTA and CDR2 FQGTGA. V lost 2 bases, J lost 2 bases, and 3 bases stayed unmatched. As originally analysed: Amplification from reference gene primers served as the basis for estimated nucleated cell counts. TCRdb keeps only in-frame clones here, not all; method: immunoSEQ multiplex PCR. V, J and clone size reflect that table, while D and trimming were determined from the DNA. The sample lists around 70,000 clones; about nine tenths were seen once. Specimen: peripheral blood. V and J are TRBV7-3 and TRBJ2-6; 7 nucleotides agree with TRBD1. The TCR sequence derives from a human donor in a cohort sampled during active COVID-19. Written as DNA, the CDR3 is TGTGCCAGCAGCTTACTAGGGGGCCCTGGGGCCAACGTCCTGACTTTC. As protein: CASSLLGGPGANVLTF.